These T cell receptor beta chains were read from a single sample in a study of low-dose radiotherapy and immunotherapy resistance in tumors. TCRdb ran MiXCR on the reads and lists one entry per CDR3 protein. The sample holds about 44,000 distinct CDR3 sequences; less than 30% are singletons and the top ten take roughly a tenth. This specimen was PBMCs, taken after low-dose radiotherapy plus immunotherapy. The receptors shown here come from a male donor with prostate cancer. The CDR3 runs from the conserved cysteine through the conserved F or W. Fields, in order: CDR3 protein, CDR3 DNA, V gene, CDR3 length, D gene, J gene, clone size. The D gene is left open where the match is weak. The size of a clone is reported for some rows only, either as once, few or many, or as a class for expanded clones.

CDR3aa: CASTKWGTGTLNTEAFF; CDR3nt: TGTGCCAGCACCAAATGGGGAACCGGGACATTGAACACTGAAGCTTTCTTT; v_gene: TRBV6-2/TRBV6-3; len: 17; d_gene: -; j_gene: TRBJ1-1; abundance: many
CDR3aa: CASTDLRRQPLHF; CDR3nt: TGTGCCAGCACCGACCTCAGACGTCAGCCCCTCCACTTT; v_gene: TRBV6-2/TRBV6-3; len: 13; d_gene: -; j_gene: TRBJ1-6; abundance: few
CDR3aa: CASRSGGPGELFF; CDR3nt: TGTGCCAGCAGAAGCGGGGGACCTGGGGAGCTGTTTTTT; v_gene: TRBV28; len: 13; d_gene: TRBD2; j_gene: TRBJ2-2; abundance: many
CDR3aa: CASRDPGTGVTEAFF; CDR3nt: TGTGCCAGCAGGGACCCCGGGACAGGGGTTACTGAAGCTTTCTTT; v_gene: TRBV6-2/TRBV6-3; len: 15; d_gene: TRBD1; j_gene: TRBJ1-1; abundance: -
CDR3aa: CASSLGRSPYYGYTF; CDR3nt: TGTGCCAGCAGCTTAGGCCGCAGCCCCTACTATGGCTACACCTTC; v_gene: TRBV13; len: 15; d_gene: -; j_gene: TRBJ1-2; abundance: many
CDR3aa: CASSAGMSSYNEQFF; CDR3nt: TGTGCCAGCAGCGCGGGCATGAGCTCCTACAATGAGCAGTTCTTC; v_gene: TRBV13; len: 15; d_gene: -; j_gene: TRBJ2-1; abundance: many
CDR3aa: CASGLAGAYSYNEQFF; CDR3nt: TGTGCCAGCGGACTAGCGGGGGCCTACTCCTACAATGAGCAGTTCTTC; v_gene: TRBV6-5; len: 16; d_gene: TRBD2; j_gene: TRBJ2-1; abundance: -
CDR3aa: CASSGEGGNQPQHF; CDR3nt: TGCGCCAGCAGCGGGGAAGGCGGCAATCAGCCCCAGCATTTT; v_gene: TRBV5-1; len: 14; d_gene: -; j_gene: TRBJ1-5; abundance: many
CDR3aa: CSARTGVDEQYF; CDR3nt: TGCAGCGCCCGGACAGGGGTTGACGAGCAGTACTTC; v_gene: TRBV29-1; len: 12; d_gene: TRBD1; j_gene: TRBJ2-7; abundance: many
CDR3aa: CASSPAGAHEQYF; CDR3nt: TGCGCCAGCAGCCCGGCAGGGGCCCACGAGCAGTACTTC; v_gene: TRBV5-1; len: 13; d_gene: -; j_gene: TRBJ2-7; abundance: medium-sized
CDR3aa: CSASGHDWDEKLFF; CDR3nt: TGCAGTGCTTCAGGACATGACTGGGATGAAAAACTGTTTTTT; v_gene: TRBV20-1; len: 14; d_gene: -; j_gene: TRBJ1-4; abundance: many
CDR3aa: CASSWDPGSSYEQYF; CDR3nt: TGTGCCAGCAGTTGGGACCCTGGGAGCTCCTACGAGCAGTACTTC; v_gene: TRBV28; len: 15; d_gene: -; j_gene: TRBJ2-7; abundance: many
CDR3aa: CASSLGLGETQYF; CDR3nt: TGTGCCAGCAGCTTAGGGCTGGGAGAGACCCAGTACTTC; v_gene: TRBV11-1; len: 13; d_gene: -; j_gene: TRBJ2-5; abundance: -
CDR3aa: CASSTGLAGGRYEQFF; CDR3nt: TGTGCCAGCAGTACGGGACTAGCGGGGGGGCGGTATGAGCAGTTCTTC; v_gene: TRBV2; len: 16; d_gene: TRBD2; j_gene: TRBJ2-1; abundance: -
CDR3aa: CASTPGGSGREQFF; CDR3nt: TGTGCCAGCACCCCGGGGGGAAGCGGGAGGGAACAGTTCTTC; v_gene: TRBV28; len: 14; d_gene: TRBD2; j_gene: TRBJ2-1; abundance: -
CDR3aa: CASSLGGYIYEQYF; CDR3nt: TGCGCCAGCAGCTTGGGTGGCTATATCTACGAGCAGTACTTC; v_gene: TRBV5-1; len: 14; d_gene: -; j_gene: TRBJ2-7; abundance: many
CDR3aa: CASSYSPSFYGYTF; CDR3nt: TGTGCCAGCAGTTACTCTCCAAGTTTTTATGGCTACACCTTC; v_gene: TRBV6-2/TRBV6-3; len: 14; d_gene: -; j_gene: TRBJ1-2; abundance: -
CDR3aa: CASSRGLAGESTGELFF; CDR3nt: TGTGCCAGCAGCCGAGGACTAGCGGGAGAGTCCACCGGGGAGCTGTTTTTT; v_gene: TRBV5-4; len: 17; d_gene: TRBD2; j_gene: TRBJ2-2; abundance: few
CDR3aa: CASSLGSSNQPQHF; CDR3nt: TGTGCCAGCAGCTTGGGCAGTAGCAATCAGCCCCAGCATTTT; v_gene: TRBV5-5; len: 14; d_gene: -; j_gene: TRBJ1-5; abundance: few
CDR3aa: CASSGPSGASTDTQYF; CDR3nt: TGTGCCAGCAGTGGTCCGAGCGGGGCTAGCACAGATACGCAGTATTTT; v_gene: TRBV6-6; len: 16; d_gene: TRBD2; j_gene: TRBJ2-3; abundance: -
CDR3aa: CASSSGAYQETQYF; CDR3nt: TGTGCCAGCTCATCGGGAGCGTACCAAGAGACCCAGTACTTC; v_gene: TRBV7-7; len: 14; d_gene: -; j_gene: TRBJ2-5; abundance: many
CDR3aa: CASSRETGATEQFF; CDR3nt: TGTGCCAGCAGCCGCGAGACAGGGGCGACTGAGCAGTTCTTC; v_gene: TRBV5-6; len: 14; d_gene: TRBD1; j_gene: TRBJ2-1; abundance: medium-sized
CDR3aa: CASSSSGTSTDTQYF; CDR3nt: TGTGCCAGCAGCTCCAGCGGGACTAGCACAGATACGCAGTATTTT; v_gene: TRBV7-2; len: 15; d_gene: TRBD2; j_gene: TRBJ2-3; abundance: many
CDR3aa: CASSKLAGGPYEQYF; CDR3nt: TGTGCCAGCAGCAAGCTAGCGGGAGGGCCCTACGAGCAGTACTTC; v_gene: TRBV12-3/TRBV12-4; len: 15; d_gene: TRBD2; j_gene: TRBJ2-7; abundance: many
CDR3aa: CASSPQGREQYF; CDR3nt: TGTGCCAGCAGCCCACAGGGGAGGGAGCAGTACTTC; v_gene: TRBV4-2; len: 12; d_gene: -; j_gene: TRBJ2-7; abundance: many
CDR3aa: CASQARGSGAFRETQYF; CDR3nt: TGTGCCAGCCAGGCAAGGGGCAGCGGGGCGTTCCGGGAGACCCAGTACTTC; v_gene: TRBV5-3; len: 17; d_gene: TRBD2; j_gene: TRBJ2-5; abundance: -
CDR3aa: CASTLQGSYNSPLHF; CDR3nt: TGTGCCAGCACCCTCCAGGGATCCTATAATTCACCCCTCCACTTT; v_gene: TRBV5-6; len: 15; d_gene: -; j_gene: TRBJ1-6; abundance: many